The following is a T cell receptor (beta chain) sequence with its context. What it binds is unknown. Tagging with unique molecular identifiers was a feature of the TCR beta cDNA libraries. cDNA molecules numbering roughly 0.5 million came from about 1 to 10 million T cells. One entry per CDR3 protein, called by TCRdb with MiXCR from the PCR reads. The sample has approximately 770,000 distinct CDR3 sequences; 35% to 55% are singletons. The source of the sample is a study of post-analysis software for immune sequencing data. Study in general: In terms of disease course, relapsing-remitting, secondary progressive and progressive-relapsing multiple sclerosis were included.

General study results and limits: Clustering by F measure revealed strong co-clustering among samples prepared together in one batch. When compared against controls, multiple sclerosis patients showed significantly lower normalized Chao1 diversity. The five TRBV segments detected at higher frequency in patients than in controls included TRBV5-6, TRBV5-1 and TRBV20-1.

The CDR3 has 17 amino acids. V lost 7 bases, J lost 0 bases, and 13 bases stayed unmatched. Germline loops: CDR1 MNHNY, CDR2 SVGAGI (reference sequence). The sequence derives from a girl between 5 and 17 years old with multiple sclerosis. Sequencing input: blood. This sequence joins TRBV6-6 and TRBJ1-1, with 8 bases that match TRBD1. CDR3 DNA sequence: TGTGCCAGCATCATATCCAGGGGGCTCAGCATGAACACTGAAGCTTTCTTT. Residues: CASIISRGLSMNTEAFF.